The sequence of this TCR beta chain was determined in a study of OX40 agonist ivuxolimab in advanced cancers. Across the study: Prior anti-PD-1, anti-PD-L1 or anti-CTLA-4 therapy did not bar entry, and approximately 40% had some.

Profiled with immunoSEQ multiplex PCR; TCRdb holds only in-frame clones, not every one. The sample contains tens of thousands of clones, 75% to 90% of which appear only once. This CDR3 is built from 15 residues. CDR1 and CDR2 from the germline V gene are MNHEY and SVGAGI. The V end lost 5 bases, the J end lost 5 bases, and 16 bases lay between the germline ends. Enrollment shut out patients with autoimmune disease history or systemic immunosuppression. Study results and caveats: There were, on average, more expanded clones in CD8+ T cells than in CD4+.

Details on this clone: Antigen specificity is unknown.

The chain couples TRBV6-5 to TRBJ1-5, with D perhaps TRBD1 (5 bases). The clonotype comes from an adult with an advanced solid tumor such as melanoma, head and neck, liver or kidney cancer. The specimen comprised CD4+ or CD8+ T cells sorted from blood, sampled in a trial of the OX40 agonist ivuxolimab. CDR3 protein: CASSLDWGLDQPQHF. DNA of the CDR3: TGTGCCAGCAGTCTGGACTGGGGCTTGGATCAGCCCCAGCATTTT.